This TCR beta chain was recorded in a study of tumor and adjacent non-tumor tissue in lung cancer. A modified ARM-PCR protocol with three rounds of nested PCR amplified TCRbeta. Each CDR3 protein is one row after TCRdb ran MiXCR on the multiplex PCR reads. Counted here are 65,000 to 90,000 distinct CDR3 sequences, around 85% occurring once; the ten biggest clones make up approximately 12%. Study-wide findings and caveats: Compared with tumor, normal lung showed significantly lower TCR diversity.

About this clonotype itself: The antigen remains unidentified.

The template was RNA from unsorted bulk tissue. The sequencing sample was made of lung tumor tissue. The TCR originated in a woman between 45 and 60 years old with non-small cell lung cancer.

This CDR3 reads CASSSVVESTDTQYF. The CDR3 nucleotides read TGTGCCAGTAGCTCAGTAGTGGAGAGCACAGATACGCAGTATTTT. The genes are TRBV12-3 or TRBV12-4 and TRBJ2-3, with no clear D. This CDR3 has 15 amino acids. Trimming shortened V by 9 bases and J by 0 bases, and 16 bases separated the two germline ends.